The rows below give T cell receptor beta chains drawn from one sample of a study. Each CDR3 protein is one row after TCRdb ran MiXCR on the 5' RACE reads. The sample consists of 55,000 or so distinct CDR3 sequences, about 20% of them appearing once. The sample was tumor-infiltrating Tregs sorted from the breast tumor. These TCRs come from a female donor with breast cancer. Both conserved end residues are part of each CDR3. Each record gives: V gene, J gene, clone size, D gene, CDR3 protein, CDR3 DNA. A D gene is named only where the DNA matches it firmly. Where a row states a size, it is once, few, many or the class of an expanded clone; other rows omit it.

v_gene: TRBV9; j_gene: TRBJ2-5; abundance: NA; d_gene: NA; CDR3aa: CASSVGPGYQETQYF; CDR3nt: TGTGCCAGCAGCGTAGGTCCAGGGTACCAAGAGACCCAGTACTTC
v_gene: TRBV12-3/TRBV12-4; j_gene: TRBJ1-5; abundance: many; d_gene: TRBD1; CDR3aa: CASRSGQGDQPQHF; CDR3nt: TGTGCCAGCAGGTCGGGACAGGGAGATCAGCCCCAGCATTTT
v_gene: TRBV7-2; j_gene: TRBJ2-2; abundance: medium-sized; d_gene: NA; CDR3aa: CASSLNPGNTGELFF; CDR3nt: TGTGCCAGCAGCTTGAATCCCGGAAACACCGGGGAGCTGTTTTTT
v_gene: TRBV7-2; j_gene: TRBJ1-4; abundance: many; d_gene: TRBD1; CDR3aa: CASSLVWGRGDRLFF; CDR3nt: TGTGCCAGCAGCTTAGTCTGGGGGCGCGGGGACAGGCTGTTTTTT
v_gene: TRBV5-1; j_gene: TRBJ2-1; abundance: few; d_gene: NA; CDR3aa: CASSLGGDNSYNEQFF; CDR3nt: TGCGCCAGCAGCTTGGGGGGGGATAACTCCTACAATGAGCAGTTCTTC
v_gene: TRBV6-6; j_gene: TRBJ1-1; abundance: few; d_gene: NA; CDR3aa: CASSVGPGTEAFF; CDR3nt: TGTGCCAGCAGTGTGGGCCCCGGGACTGAAGCTTTCTTT
v_gene: TRBV20-1; j_gene: TRBJ1-5; abundance: NA; d_gene: TRBD1; CDR3aa: CSATGTGKQPQHF; CDR3nt: TGCAGTGCAACTGGGACAGGGAAACAGCCCCAGCATTTT
v_gene: TRBV5-1; j_gene: TRBJ1-4; abundance: few; d_gene: NA; CDR3aa: CASTLDGQRNEKLFF; CDR3nt: TGCGCCAGCACCTTGGACGGACAGCGAAATGAAAAACTGTTTTTT
v_gene: TRBV28; j_gene: TRBJ2-7; abundance: few; d_gene: NA; CDR3aa: CASRERDLEQYF; CDR3nt: TGTGCCAGCAGGGAAAGGGACCTTGAGCAGTACTTC
v_gene: TRBV3-1; j_gene: TRBJ1-1; abundance: few; d_gene: NA; CDR3aa: CASALRQDDTEAFF; CDR3nt: TGTGCCAGCGCTTTACGACAGGACGACACTGAAGCTTTCTTT
v_gene: TRBV5-5; j_gene: TRBJ1-1; abundance: few; d_gene: NA; CDR3aa: CASSKGPWGTEAFF; CDR3nt: TGTGCCAGCAGCAAGGGCCCCTGGGGAACTGAAGCTTTCTTT
v_gene: TRBV20-1; j_gene: TRBJ2-1; abundance: NA; d_gene: TRBD2; CDR3aa: CSASLALAGALNEQFF; CDR3nt: TGCAGTGCTAGCCTCGCCTTAGCGGGGGCTTTGAATGAGCAGTTCTTC
v_gene: TRBV7-2; j_gene: TRBJ2-3; abundance: NA; d_gene: TRBD2; CDR3aa: CASSLGTSGSSTQYF; CDR3nt: TGTGCCAGCAGCCTAGGGACTAGCGGGAGTAGTACGCAGTATTTT
v_gene: TRBV11-2; j_gene: TRBJ1-4; abundance: few; d_gene: NA; CDR3aa: CASSARLVEKLFF; CDR3nt: TGTGCCAGCAGCGCCCGGCTGGTAGAAAAACTGTTTTTT
v_gene: TRBV28; j_gene: TRBJ2-7; abundance: few; d_gene: TRBD1; CDR3aa: CASRLQGSPYEQYF; CDR3nt: TGTGCCAGCAGACTACAGGGGAGTCCCTACGAGCAGTACTTC
v_gene: TRBV27; j_gene: TRBJ1-6; abundance: few; d_gene: TRBD1; CDR3aa: CASSPQGKNSPLHF; CDR3nt: TGTGCCAGCAGTCCACAGGGGAAGAATTCACCCCTCCACTTT
v_gene: TRBV7-9; j_gene: TRBJ2-5; abundance: few; d_gene: NA; CDR3aa: CASSPVSGETQYF; CDR3nt: TGTGCCAGCAGTCCGGTGTCGGGGGAGACCCAGTACTTC
v_gene: TRBV11-2; j_gene: TRBJ2-3; abundance: NA; d_gene: TRBD2; CDR3aa: CASSSFSGGDTDTQYF; CDR3nt: TGTGCCAGCAGCTCATTTAGCGGGGGAGACACAGATACGCAGTATTTT
v_gene: TRBV29-1; j_gene: TRBJ1-4; abundance: many; d_gene: NA; CDR3aa: CSVESATNEKLFF; CDR3nt: TGCAGCGTTGAGTCAGCAACTAATGAAAAACTGTTTTTT
v_gene: TRBV5-6; j_gene: TRBJ1-2; abundance: NA; d_gene: TRBD1; CDR3aa: CASSPWDRVERGYTF; CDR3nt: TGTGCCAGCAGCCCGTGGGACAGGGTGGAAAGAGGCTACACCTTC
v_gene: TRBV28; j_gene: TRBJ2-1; abundance: NA; d_gene: TRBD2; CDR3aa: CASRTGLAGANEQFF; CDR3nt: TGTGCCAGCAGAACGGGACTAGCGGGAGCTAATGAGCAGTTCTTC
v_gene: TRBV7-9; j_gene: TRBJ2-7; abundance: NA; d_gene: NA; CDR3aa: CASSSGRFYEQYF; CDR3nt: TGTGCCAGCAGCTCGGGACGATTCTACGAGCAGTACTTC
v_gene: TRBV4-2; j_gene: TRBJ2-2; abundance: NA; d_gene: TRBD2; CDR3aa: CASSPRLAGDTGELFF; CDR3nt: TGTGCCAGCAGCCCTAGACTAGCGGGAGACACCGGGGAGCTGTTTTTT
v_gene: TRBV5-1; j_gene: TRBJ1-6; abundance: NA; d_gene: NA; CDR3aa: CASSSDMSSYNSPLHF; CDR3nt: TGCGCCAGCAGCTCAGACATGAGCTCCTATAATTCACCCCTCCACTTT
v_gene: TRBV28; j_gene: TRBJ1-2; abundance: few; d_gene: TRBD1; CDR3aa: CASTVRTGYGYTF; CDR3nt: TGTGCCAGCACCGTACGGACAGGCTATGGCTACACCTTC
v_gene: TRBV7-2; j_gene: TRBJ1-4; abundance: few; d_gene: TRBD1; CDR3aa: CASSGQGLNEKLFF; CDR3nt: TGTGCCAGCAGCGGACAGGGCCTTAATGAAAAACTGTTTTTT
v_gene: TRBV5-6; j_gene: TRBJ1-2; abundance: few; d_gene: TRBD1; CDR3aa: CASSLFNDRASTF; CDR3nt: TGTGCCAGCAGCTTGTTCAACGACAGGGCCTCCACCTTC
v_gene: TRBV7-2; j_gene: TRBJ2-3; abundance: NA; d_gene: TRBD2; CDR3aa: CASSFLRSGRTDTQYF; CDR3nt: TGTGCCAGCAGCTTCCTTCGTAGCGGGAGGACAGATACGCAGTATTTT
v_gene: TRBV6-2/TRBV6-3; j_gene: TRBJ1-1; abundance: NA; d_gene: TRBD1; CDR3aa: CASSYSDRREAFF; CDR3nt: TGTGCCAGCAGTTACTCGGACAGGCGGGAAGCTTTCTTT
v_gene: TRBV10-1; j_gene: TRBJ1-1; abundance: many; d_gene: NA; CDR3aa: CASRMGENTEAFF; CDR3nt: TGCGCCAGCCGAATGGGTGAGAACACTGAAGCTTTCTTT
v_gene: TRBV10-3; j_gene: TRBJ2-3; abundance: many; d_gene: TRBD1; CDR3aa: CAIRGTAATDTQYF; CDR3nt: TGTGCCATCAGGGGGACAGCAGCCACAGATACGCAGTATTTT
v_gene: TRBV20-1; j_gene: TRBJ2-3; abundance: NA; d_gene: NA; CDR3aa: CSAIDGSSTDTQYF; CDR3nt: TGCAGTGCAATCGACGGATCTAGCACAGATACGCAGTATTTT
v_gene: TRBV7-7; j_gene: TRBJ2-2; abundance: few; d_gene: NA; CDR3aa: CASSIPTGELFF; CDR3nt: TGTGCTAGCAGCATCCCCACCGGGGAGCTGTTTTTT
v_gene: TRBV5-1; j_gene: TRBJ1-2; abundance: many; d_gene: TRBD1; CDR3aa: CASSEGTGGSGYTF; CDR3nt: TGCGCCAGCAGCGAAGGGACAGGGGGCTCTGGCTACACCTTC
v_gene: TRBV7-9; j_gene: TRBJ1-2; abundance: few; d_gene: NA; CDR3aa: CASSRQGLGYGYTF; CDR3nt: TGTGCCAGCAGTCGGCAGGGATTAGGCTATGGCTACACCTTC
v_gene: TRBV7-8; j_gene: TRBJ2-2; abundance: NA; d_gene: NA; CDR3aa: CASSPDEFTGELFF; CDR3nt: TGTGCCAGCAGCCCCGACGAGTTCACCGGGGAGCTGTTTTTT
v_gene: TRBV6-1; j_gene: TRBJ1-5; abundance: many; d_gene: NA; CDR3aa: CASSEQGSSQPQHF; CDR3nt: TGTGCCAGCAGTGAACAGGGATCGAGTCAGCCCCAGCATTTT
v_gene: TRBV6-2/TRBV6-3; j_gene: TRBJ2-7; abundance: few; d_gene: TRBD2; CDR3aa: CATVSGLAGVVGEQYF; CDR3nt: TGTGCCACCGTTTCCGGACTAGCGGGAGTAGTTGGCGAGCAGTACTTC
v_gene: TRBV5-1; j_gene: TRBJ2-3; abundance: NA; d_gene: TRBD1; CDR3aa: CASSDQTGADTQYF; CDR3nt: TGCGCCAGCAGCGACCAGACAGGGGCAGATACGCAGTATTTT
v_gene: TRBV30; j_gene: TRBJ1-3; abundance: NA; d_gene: TRBD1; CDR3aa: CACPDRASGNTIYF; CDR3nt: TGTGCCTGCCCGGACAGGGCATCTGGAAACACCATATATTTT
v_gene: TRBV5-6; j_gene: TRBJ1-5; abundance: NA; d_gene: NA; CDR3aa: CASSYRVGNQPQHF; CDR3nt: TGTGCCAGCAGCTACAGGGTTGGCAATCAGCCCCAGCATTTT